This section outlines one T cell receptor beta chain sequence together with its context. This clone was seen a few times. No cognate antigen has been identified for it. Per-base qualities were not stored, and no clone one base away is much larger. The data originate from a study of beta chain features in type 1 diabetes (dated by TCRdb to the late 2010s). With regard to the full study: Patients and healthy donors did not differ in mean age, gender distribution, total cell number or subset yield. The study compared the TCRB repertoires of sorted circulating CD4+ T cell subsets in recently diagnosed type 1 diabetes patients with those in matched healthy donors. A total of some 110 million sorted cells were examined across all samples, and a strong correlation was observed between cell number per subset and RNA yield. Whereas all 30 or so donors provided naive and central memory subsets, regulatory and stem cell-like memory subsets were isolated from just 8 patients and roughly 8 healthy donors.

A single peripheral blood draw of roughly 0.11 L on average was collected from each donor into heparinised tubes. A BD FACSAria II was used to sort naive, central memory, regulatory and stem cell-like memory CD4+ T cells with a panel that included CD45RO, CCR7, CD25, CD127, CD95 and CD27. All sorted populations exceeded 98% purity. PBMCs were isolated right away by Lymphoprep density gradient centrifugation and were stained directly, without culture. So that batch effects would be minimized, each experiment stained and sorted samples in pairs, pairing one healthy donor with one patient. Broad study findings and their caveats: Naive, central memory and regulatory TCRB repertoires appeared to be more alike among patients than among healthy donors. Because cDNA was sequenced instead of genomic DNA, highly expressing activated cells could be over-represented, though the groups showed no difference in activation or CD3 levels. Fewer insertions and more nucleotide deletions at VDJ recombination sites were observed in patients with type 1 diabetes, implying thymic rearrangement abnormalities. Because the HLA sub-analyses included only small numbers of individuals, any influence of HLA type on TCRB rearrangement was left unresolved. Shorter templates might be favored by PCR, yet because patient and control samples were amplified and corrected together, any such skew would affect both groups equally. A moderate but significant shortening of TCRB CDR3 length was observed in type 1 diabetes patients in all four CD4+ subsets.

All of the isolated RNA was reverse transcribed with the High Capacity cDNA Reverse Transcription Kit, so expressed TCRB transcripts were sequenced. Deep immunoSEQ sequencing was performed on naive, central memory and regulatory T cell samples, with an average of about 4 million total reads per sample. Sorted cells were lysed in RLT buffer, and RNA was extracted using DNase-treated RNeasy Micro or Mini kits according to cell number. To prevent cross-contamination, each cell subset was processed individually, whereas patient and healthy donor samples were processed jointly. Using the immunoSEQ multiplex PCR, TCRB sequences were amplified from cDNA into 87-bp fragments spanning the CDR3 region. Amplicons were sequenced on the Illumina HiSeq platform. Per the source publication's procedure: Synthetic template baselines were used to correct PCR bias computationally, reads within Hamming distance 2 were collapsed, and singletons that could not be merged were discarded. By aligning reads against IMGT, V, D and J genes, CDR3 length, and insertions or deletions at six rearrangement sites were assigned. Within each subset, clonotype counts were normalized to sorted cell number, and only after that were true diversity and Gini coefficients computed with the tcR R package. The overlap coefficient, calculated on TCRB nucleotide sequences, was used to measure repertoire sharing. Out-of-frame TCRB sequences from naive cells were analyzed as a proxy for the pre-selection repertoire. TCRdb mirrors the immuneACCESS table, restricted to in-frame sequences. Some clones are absent from its copies; in checked studies, under half trace to an unresolved V gene, and the reason for the others is unknown. The DNA gave D and trimming, while V, J and clone size come from that table. The sample table records 250,000 to 350,000 clones; 14% of these occur just once. Together, the top ten hold 0.017% of the sample.

The CDR3, from cysteine to phenylalanine, totals 13 residues. Only CDR3 DNA remains: 39 bases, in frame from the first base. Trimming removed 4 bases from V and 3 bases from J, leaving 7 bases between the germline ends. Based on the germline V gene, the CDR1 and CDR2 sequences are SGHRS and YFSETQ. Sequencing was done on a sample of naive CD4+ T cells from blood. This specimen's cell subset or site label, interpreted: true naive CD4+ T cells. Rearrangement joined TRBV5-1 to TRBJ2-2; the D gene remains uncertain. The TCR sequence derives from a man between 25 and 39 years old with type 1 diabetes. The CDR3 amino acid sequence is: CASSITDTGELFF. The DNA sequence reads TGCGCCAGCAGCATAACAGACACCGGGGAGCTGTTTTTT.